The clone carrying this TCR beta chain has a count of ten or more. What it binds is not known. TCRdb called the 5' RACE reads again in MiXCR, with one record for every CDR3 protein. The data show 20,000 to 25,000 distinct CDR3 sequences, with about 4.4% seen just once and 9.9% held by the top ten. The time point denotes: sample taken at primary tumor resection. Whole RNA came from tumor, nontumor lung or frozen PBMC and was sequenced without being sorted. This entry belongs to a study of spatial heterogeneity in lung cancer. The study, taken as a whole, reports: It was found that expanded intratumoral alpha and beta TCR counts tracked tumor mutation counts.

Germline CDR1 reads MDHEN; CDR2 reads SYDVKM. The CDR3 is made up of 15 amino acids. V lost 11 bases and J lost 5, with 21 bases in between. The sample here was lung tumor tissue, taken at surgery. This receptor was taken from a male donor with early-stage non-small cell lung cancer. The chain joins TRBV28 to TRBJ2-2; D tentatively reads TRBD1 or TRBD2 (5 bases each). The CDR3 DNA reads as TGTGCCGTCACGTCCGGGGCTAGTGGGACCGGGGAGCTGTTTTTT. As protein: CAVTSGASGTGELFF.